The present T cell receptor beta chain was sequenced within a study of sequential checkpoint blockade in melanoma. This clone appeared a single time. Method: immunoSEQ multiplex PCR; TCRdb's copy keeps in-frame clones and lacks some. The repertoire holds about 18,000 clones, with roughly 73% as singletons. Treatment reported: randomized to nivolumab then ipilimumab (arm A) or the reverse (arm B). J was trimmed by 7 bases and V by 4 bases; bases with no gene match: 7. Germline loops: CDR1 SGHVS, CDR2 FQNEAQ. This CDR3 contains 15 residues. Sequencing used tumor tissue (inferred from file names), obtained from a patient given nivolumab and ipilimumab in sequence. The chain recombines TRBV7-8 with TRBJ2-1; the match to TRBD2 covers 10 bases. The clonotype was recovered from a human donor with melanoma. DNA of the CDR3: TGTGCCAGCAGCTACCTAGCGGGAGAGGGGAATGAGCAGTTCTTC. It codes for CASSYLAGEGNEQFF.